This is a list of T cell receptor beta chains from one sample in a study of blood T cell repertoires in COVID-19. Here immunoSEQ multiplex PCR was the method, and the copy in TCRdb shows in-frame clones only, minus some. The sample lists around 370,000 clones, 85% to 90% occurring once. Sequencing was carried out using peripheral blood. The receptors derive from a man between 18 and 35 years old with active or convalescent COVID-19. CDR3s include the opening cysteine and the closing phenylalanine or tryptophan. Each record gives: CDR3 protein, V gene, J gene.

cdr3_aa: CASSTRGYGYTF; v_call: TRBV6-6; j_call: TRBJ1-2
cdr3_aa: CASRRGHSSSAYEQYF; v_call: TRBV28; j_call: TRBJ2-7
cdr3_aa: CASSLQTGAYEQYF; v_call: TRBV3-1/TRBV3-2; j_call: TRBJ2-7
cdr3_aa: CASSPPWGGGNTYEQYF; v_call: TRBV18; j_call: TRBJ2-7
cdr3_aa: CASSQSWTLVYEQYF; v_call: TRBV4-2; j_call: TRBJ2-7
cdr3_aa: CASSVGGDRRETQYF; v_call: TRBV9; j_call: TRBJ2-5
cdr3_aa: CASSAGTAVHRLASSQETQYF; v_call: TRBV9; j_call: TRBJ2-5
cdr3_aa: CASSERLEPQQFF; v_call: TRBV2; j_call: TRBJ2-1
cdr3_aa: CSASIGGRAYGYTF; v_call: TRBV20-1; j_call: TRBJ1-2
cdr3_aa: CASSVTGTQETQYF; v_call: TRBV5-1; j_call: TRBJ2-5
cdr3_aa: CASRTGAGELFF; v_call: TRBV25-1; j_call: TRBJ2-2
cdr3_aa: CSCGRTSYNEQFF; v_call: TRBV29-1; j_call: TRBJ2-1
cdr3_aa: CARDRVDNEQFF; v_call: TRBV2; j_call: TRBJ2-1
cdr3_aa: CASRRDTFNEKLFF; v_call: TRBV6-5; j_call: TRBJ1-4